The 17 T cell receptor beta chains below all came from one sample that was sequenced in a study of response to subunit inactivated influenza vaccine. TCRdb re-analysed the RT-PCR reads in MiXCR, keeping a single row per CDR3 protein. The table includes just under 550,000 distinct CDR3 sequences, approximately 24% detected once. This sample was shared with a second study, whose subject was T cells expressing NK-cell markers. As that report states: 5'RACE template switching with UMIs generated TCR beta cDNA.

Material: CD4+ T cells sorted from PBMCs, obtained 11 to 12 days after vaccination. These receptor sequences come from a man in his fifties who received an inactivated influenza vaccine.

The sample holds many counts of this clonotype. The chain is built from TRBV29-1 and TRBJ1-1; the D is unclear. The CDR3 sequence is 11 residues long. V lost 5 bases to trimming and J lost 3 bases, with 7 bases between them. Per the germline V gene, CDR1 is SQVTM and CDR2 is ANQGSEA. In DNA, the CDR3 is TGCAGCGTTCAAGTGGACACTGAAGCTTTCTTT. Protein sequence: CSVQVDTEAFF.

The rearrangement links TRBV7-3 to TRBJ2-3; no reliable D call. Trimming stripped 1 base from V and 4 bases from J, with 12 bases between. This CDR3 is built from 15 residues. The V gene's germline CDR1 is SGHTA and CDR2 FQGTGA. Written as DNA, the CDR3 is TGTGCCAGCAGCTTAAGTACTGCGGCTCCAGATACGCAGTATTTT. Protein product: CASSLSTAAPDTQYF.

A remark on this clonotype: A read error may account for a junction end that differs from germline. J is TRBJ2-2 and V is TRBV20-1, with D unresolved. The CDR3 extends over 12 amino acids. Germline loops: CDR1 DFQATT, CDR2 SNEGSKA (reference sequence). The CDR3 region is CSARDFPGELFF. The CDR3 DNA reads as TGTAGTGCTAGAGATTTCCCCGGGGAGCTGTTTTTT.

The J gene is TRBJ1-5, the V gene TRBV28; D is possibly TRBD1 (6 bases). The CDR3 runs to 15 residues. Germline V gene lookup returns CDR1 MDHEN and CDR2 SYDVKM. Trimming cost V 9 bases and J 4 bases, with 19 bases left between them. CDR3 coding DNA: TGTGCCAGTAAACCTACAGGGCACCGAAATCAGCCCCAGCATTTT. Translated: CASKPTGHRNQPQHF.

This clonotype has just a few counts. The chain employs TRBV27 and TRBJ2-1; 8 positions agree with TRBD2. Germline V lookup: CDR1 MNHEY, CDR2 SMNVEV (reference sequence). V shed 5 bases, J shed 3 bases, and the junction held 12 bases outside the gene matches. The CDR3 has 17 amino acids. CDR3: CASSPFSSGSLYNEQFF. CDR3 bases: TGTGCCAGCAGTCCCTTCTCCAGCGGGAGTCTCTACAATGAGCAGTTCTTC.

This clonotype showed up just a few times. This rearrangement joins TRBV2 to TRBJ2-5, with D perhaps being TRBD1 or TRBD2 (5 bases each). V was cut by 10 bases and J by 5 bases, with 8 bases left in between. The length of the CDR3 is 10 residues. Germline V CDR1 and CDR2: SNHLY, FYNNEI. The CDR3 DNA sequence: TGTGCCACCGAGGGGGAGACCCAGTACTTC. As protein: CATEGETQYF.

This clonotype was detected only a few times. V is TRBV2 and J is TRBJ1-1, with 8 bases matching TRBD1. The CDR3 has 15 residues. CDR1 and CDR2 from the germline V gene are SNHLY and FYNNEI. The junction had 8 bases not matched to a gene; V was cut back by 4 bases and J by 4 bases. CDR3: CASSVTGGDGTEAFF. CDR3 bases: TGTGCCAGCAGTGTCACAGGGGGAGATGGCACTGAAGCTTTCTTT.

The genes are TRBV11-1 and TRBJ1-2, with D unclear. Germline-derived CDR1 and CDR2 are SGHAT and FQDESV (reference sequence). CDR3 length: 13 amino acids. V was shortened by 2 bases and J by 10 bases, with 14 bases between the two germline ends. The CDR3 here is CASSLSPKDDYTF. The DNA of the CDR3 is TGTGCCAGCAGCTTATCCCCAAAGGATGACTACACCTTC.

The chain has TRBV7-9 and TRBJ2-3; D remains ambiguous. V was pared by 3 bases and J by 6 bases, with 10 bases between. The germline V gene encodes CDR1 SEHNR and CDR2 FQNEAQ (reference sequence). CDR3 length: 13 amino acids. The CDR3 DNA reads TGTGCCAGCAGCTTCGTTGCGTCCGATACGCAGTATTTT. Translation: CASSFVASDTQYF. Complete variable domain (other parts from reference TRBV7-9 and TRBJ2-3): DTGVSQNPRHKITKRGQNVTFRCDPISEHNRLYWYRQTLGQGPEFLTYFQNEAQLEKSRLLSDRFSAERPKGSFSTLEIQRTEQGDSAMYLCASSFVASDTQYFGPGTRLTVL.

The chain links TRBV12-3 or TRBV12-4 to TRBJ2-1, with 8 bases fitting TRBD2. The CDR3 loop spans 19 amino acids. V lost 5 bases to trimming and J lost 0 bases; unmatched junction nucleotides: 15. CDR3 sequence (DNA): TGTGCCAGCAGTCTGCGGACTAGCCCTTCCCTCAGCTCCTACAATGAGCAGTTCTTC. Protein product: CASSLRTSPSLSSYNEQFF.

A few counts support this clonotype. V usage is TRBV9 and J usage is TRBJ2-3; 11 bases match TRBD2. From germline, CDR1 is SGDLS and CDR2 YYNGEE. The ends lost 3 bases at V and 0 bases at J; junction bases unmatched: 3. The CDR3 loop spans 16 amino acids. The CDR3 bases are TGTGCCAGCAGCGGACGGACTAGCGGGAGCACAGATACGCAGTATTTT. This sequence encodes CASSGRTSGSTDTQYF.

In its sample, this clonotype was seen a few times. The chain couples TRBV7-8 to TRBJ2-7; 9 bases map to TRBD2. The CDR3 has 17 residues. V trimming: 5 bases; J trimming: 0 bases; junction bases outside the gene matches: 11. Germline-derived CDR1 and CDR2 are SGHVS and FQNEAQ. The CDR3: CASSGASGAELSYEQYF. In DNA, the CDR3 is TGTGCCAGCAGCGGGGCTAGCGGGGCTGAACTCTCCTACGAGCAGTACTTC.

This clonotype has a handful of counts. This sequence joins TRBV7-3 and TRBJ2-3; 14 bases are shared with TRBD2. V trimming: 5 bases; J trimming: 8 bases; junction bases outside the gene matches: 6. Germline V gives CDR1 SGHTA, CDR2 FQGTGA. The CDR3 length is 15 residues. CDR3 nucleotides: TGTGCCAGCAGCGCAGGGACTAGCGGGAGAGTTACGCAGTATTTT. It specifies CASSAGTSGRVTQYF.

The J gene is TRBJ1-5, the V gene TRBV2; no definite D call. The CDR3 length is 14 residues. CDR1 and CDR2 (germline): SNHLY, FYNNEI. Trimming took off 5 bases at V and 0 bases at J, with 8 bases between the two ends. The CDR3 DNA reads as TGTGCCAGCAGTAGGGTCAGTAGCAATCAGCCCCAGCATTTT. It specifies CASSRVSSNQPQHF. Combining the CDR3 with reference TRBV2 and TRBJ1-5 gives the whole variable domain EPEVTQTPSHQVTQMGQEVILRCVPISNHLYFYWYRQILGQKVEFLVSFYNNEISEKSEIFDDQFSVERPDGSNFTLKIRSTKLEDSAMYFCASSRVSSNQPQHFGDGTRLSIL.

In this sample, this clonotype turned up a few times. The gene calls are TRBV30 and TRBJ1-6; TRBD1 matches 9 bases. J lost 10 bases, V lost 0 bases, and 10 bases had no gene match. The CDR3 loop spans 16 amino acids. Germline V CDR1 and CDR2: GTSNPN, SVGIG (reference sequence). This CDR3 reads CAWSVLSGQGGSPLHF. CDR3 bases: TGTGCCTGGAGTGTTTTATCGGGACAGGGCGGATCACCCCTCCACTTT.

This clonotype has at least ten counts. V usage is TRBV9 and J usage is TRBJ2-7, with 9 nucleotides matching TRBD1. This CDR3 contains 17 residues. J lost 2 bases, V lost 4 bases, and 13 bases had no gene match. Germline CDR1 SGDLS, CDR2 YYNGEE. CDR3 in amino acids: CASSPQGQGLGAYEQYF. The CDR3 nucleotides are TGTGCCAGCAGCCCTCAGGGACAGGGACTGGGGGCCTACGAGCAGTACTTC. The whole variable domain, filled in from reference TRBV9 and TRBJ2-7, reads DSGVTQTPKHLITATGQRVTLRCSPRSGDLSVYWYQQSLDQGLQFLIQYYNGEERAKGNILERFSAQQFPDLHSELNLSSLELGDSALYFCASSPQGQGLGAYEQYFGPGTRLTVT.

The gene calls are TRBV11-2 and TRBJ2-1; 10 positions match TRBD2. The CDR3 consists of 16 residues. J was trimmed by 2 bases and V by 5 bases; bases with no gene match: 6. CDR1 is SGHAT, CDR2 FQNNGV, per germline. Here the CDR3 reads CASSDYLAGAYNEQFF. CDR3 bases: TGTGCCAGCAGCGACTATCTAGCGGGAGCCTACAATGAGCAGTTCTTC. The full variable domain, in which reference TRBV11-2 and TRBJ2-1 provide the parts outside the CDR3, is EAGVAQSPRYKIIEKRQSVAFWCNPISGHATLYWYQQILGQGPKLLIQFQNNGVVDDSQLPKDRFSAERLKGVDSTLKIQPAKLEDSAVYLCASSDYLAGAYNEQFFGPGTRLTVL.